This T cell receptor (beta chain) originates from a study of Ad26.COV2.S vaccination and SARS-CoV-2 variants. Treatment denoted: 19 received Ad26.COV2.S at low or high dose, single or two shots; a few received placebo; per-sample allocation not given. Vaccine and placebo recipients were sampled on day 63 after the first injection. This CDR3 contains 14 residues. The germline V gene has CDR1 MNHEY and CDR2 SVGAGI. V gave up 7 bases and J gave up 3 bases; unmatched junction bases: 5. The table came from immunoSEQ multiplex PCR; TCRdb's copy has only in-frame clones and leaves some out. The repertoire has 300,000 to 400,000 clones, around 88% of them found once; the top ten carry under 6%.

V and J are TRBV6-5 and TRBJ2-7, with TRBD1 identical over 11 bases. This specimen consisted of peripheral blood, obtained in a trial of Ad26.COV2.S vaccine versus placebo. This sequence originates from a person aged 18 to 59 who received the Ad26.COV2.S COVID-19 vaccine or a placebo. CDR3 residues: CASKKGQGGYEQYF. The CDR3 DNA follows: TGTGCCAGCAAAAAGGGACAGGGGGGCTACGAGCAGTACTTC.